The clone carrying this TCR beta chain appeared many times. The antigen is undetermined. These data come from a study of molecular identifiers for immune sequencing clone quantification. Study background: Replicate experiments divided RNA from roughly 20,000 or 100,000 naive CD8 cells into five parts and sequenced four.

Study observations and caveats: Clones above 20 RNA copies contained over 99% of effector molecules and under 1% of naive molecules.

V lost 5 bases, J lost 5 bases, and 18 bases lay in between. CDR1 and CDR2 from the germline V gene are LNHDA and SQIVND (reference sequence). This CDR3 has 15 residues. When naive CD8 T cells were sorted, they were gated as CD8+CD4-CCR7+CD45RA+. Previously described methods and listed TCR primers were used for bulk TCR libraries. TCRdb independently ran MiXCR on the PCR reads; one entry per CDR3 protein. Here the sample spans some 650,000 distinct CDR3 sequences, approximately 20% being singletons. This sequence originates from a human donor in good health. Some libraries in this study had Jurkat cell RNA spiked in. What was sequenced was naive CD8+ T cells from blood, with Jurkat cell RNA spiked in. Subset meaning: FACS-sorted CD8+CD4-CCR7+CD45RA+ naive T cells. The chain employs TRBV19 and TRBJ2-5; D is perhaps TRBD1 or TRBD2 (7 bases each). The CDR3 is CASSAPRQGGETQYF. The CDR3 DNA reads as TGTGCCAGTAGTGCCCCCCGACAGGGAGGGGAGACCCAGTACTTC.